Each of the 29 T cell receptor beta chains below was sequenced from the same sample in a study of T cell responses to AZD1222 COVID-19 vaccine. Sequencing used immunoSEQ multiplex PCR; TCRdb keeps in-frame clones, though not all of them. The table has 150,000 to 200,000 clones, about nine tenths seen once; the top ten hold less than 3%. The material sequenced was peripheral blood, taken on day 0 of MenACWY control vaccination. Every receptor here comes from an adult in good health.

This sequence joins TRBV2 and TRBJ2-1, with no clear D. Germline V gene lookup returns CDR1 SNHLY and CDR2 FYNNEI. Trimming took 5 bases from V and 8 from J, leaving 10 bases between them. The CDR3 runs to 12 residues. The DNA for the CDR3 is TGTGCCAGCAGTCCTAGAATCGATGAGCAGTTCTTC. Its protein product is CASSPRIDEQFF.

The genes are TRBV27 and TRBJ2-7; D may be TRBD1 (6 bases). The CDR3 spans 14 residues. V lost 4 bases and J lost 5, with 15 bases in between. Germline V gives CDR1 MNHEY, CDR2 SMNVEV (reference sequence). This CDR3 reads CASSSYSGADEQYF. As DNA, the CDR3 is TGTGCCAGCAGTTCCTACTCAGGGGCGGACGAGCAGTACTTC.

This chain joins TRBV30 and TRBJ2-2, with D tentatively TRBD1 (6 bases). CDR1 and CDR2 from the germline V gene are GTSNPN and SVGIG (reference sequence). The CDR3 extends over 13 amino acids. Between the trimmed V and J ends, which lost 3 bases and 1 base, there was a span of 6 bases. CDR3 coding DNA: TGTGCCTGGAGGGGACAGAACACCGGGGAGCTGTTTTTT. It codes for CAWRGQNTGELFF.

This chain joins TRBV6-5 and TRBJ1-2; weak D call: TRBD1 (5 bases). The CDR3 sequence is 12 residues long. Germline V gene sequence: CDR1 MNHEY, CDR2 SVGAGI. The CDR3 region has the DNA TGTGCAGCCCGGCGTGACAGCTATGGCTACACCTTC. Encoded protein: CAARRDSYGYTF.

This rearrangement joins TRBV5-6 to TRBJ2-2, with no clear D. Germline-derived CDR1 and CDR2 are SGHDT and YYEEEE. V lost 0 bases and J 0 bases, leaving 9 bases between the germline ends. The CDR3 runs to 16 residues. The CDR3 protein is CASSLAPTTNTGELFF. The CDR3 region has the DNA TGTGCCAGCAGCTTGGCGCCGACAACGAACACCGGGGAGCTGTTTTTT.

This chain links TRBV24-1 with TRBJ2-2; D gene uncertain. Deletions cut 0 bases from V and 0 bases from J, with 7 bases between. The CDR3 covers 16 residues. Per germline, CDR1 KGHDR and CDR2 SFDVKD. CDR3 nucleotide sequence: TGTGCCACCAGTGATTTGGACGGAGCGAACACCGGGGAGCTGTTTTTT. The encoded protein is CATSDLDGANTGELFF.

The V and J genes are TRBV30 and TRBJ2-7; 8 nucleotides match TRBD2. The junction had 4 bases not matched to a gene; V was cut back by 2 bases and J by 1 base. The CDR3 is made up of 14 amino acids. Germline CDR1 and CDR2: GTSNPN and SVGIG (reference sequence). CDR3 amino acids: CAWSPGLGSYEQYF. For the CDR3, the DNA is TGTGCCTGGAGTCCGGGACTAGGTTCCTACGAGCAGTACTTC.

This clone has only one observation. The V gene is TRBV7-9, the J gene TRBJ1-1; weak D call: TRBD1 (6 bases). Germline V CDR1 and CDR2: SEHNR, FQNEAQ (reference sequence). V was clipped by 4 bases and J by 1 base, with 22 bases between them. CDR3 length equals 18 residues. CDR3 amino acids: CASSYHFLRDNKNTEAFF. The CDR3 DNA sequence: TGTGCCAGCAGCTACCATTTTTTGCGGGACAACAAGAACACTGAAGCTTTCTTT.

V is TRBV29-1 and J is TRBJ1-1; the D gene is possibly TRBD1 (5 bases). The V end was cut by 3 bases, the J end by 5 bases, with 13 bases between. The CDR3 sequence is 13 residues long. Germline V gene sequence: CDR1 SQVTM, CDR2 ANQGSEA. CDR3 sequence reads: CSVEGDEWTEAFF. In DNA form, the CDR3 reads TGCAGCGTTGAGGGGGATGAGTGGACTGAAGCTTTCTTT.

This chain connects TRBV6-6 to TRBJ2-7, with 11 bases that match TRBD1. V lost 11 bases, J lost 5 bases, and 8 bases stayed unmatched. This CDR3 region has 13 residues. CDR1 is MNHNY, CDR2 SVGAGI, per germline (reference sequence). The CDR3 DNA follows: TGTGCCGCGGGTGGGACAGGGGGAAACGAGCAGTACTTC. It is translated as CAAGGTGGNEQYF.

In this sample, this clone turned up once. The chain employs TRBV4-3 and TRBJ2-7, with 9 bases identical to TRBD1. The V and J ends lost 0 bases and 7 bases, in that order; junction bases with no gene match: 13. Germline lookup yields CDR1 LGHNA and CDR2 YSLEER. This CDR3 is 17 amino acids long. The CDR3 nucleotides read TGCGCCAGCAGCCAAGATGTGGCGGCGGGGACAGGGAGGGAGCAGTACTTC. Protein: CASSQDVAAGTGREQYF.

A remark on this clone: Within the sample, other DNA sequences also encode this same CDR3. The chain carries TRBV7-9 and TRBJ2-3; TRBD1 or TRBD2 may be the D gene (5 bases each). From germline, CDR1 is SEHNR and CDR2 FQNEAQ (reference sequence). V was cut by 5 bases and J by 0 bases, with 12 bases left in between. This CDR3 comprises 15 residues. The CDR3: CASSPPGSSTDTQYF. In nucleotides, the CDR3 is TGTGCCAGCAGCCCCCCAGGGAGTAGCACAGATACGCAGTATTTT.

J is TRBJ2-7 and V is TRBV30; 7 nucleotides line up with TRBD2. The CDR3 has 16 residues. Germline V gene sequence: CDR1 GTSNPN, CDR2 SVGIG (reference sequence). Trimming cost V 2 bases and J 2 bases; bases outside gene matches: 12. The CDR3 DNA reads TGTGCCTGGAGTCTAGGGCGGCTAGCGGATGCCTACGAGCAGTACTTC. This sequence encodes CAWSLGRLADAYEQYF.

The CDR3 DNA sequence: TGTGCCAGCAGTCCCCACAATATGATGACTAGCGGGGACCAAGAGACCCAGTACTTC. It encodes CASSPHNMMTSGDQETQYF. V and J are TRBV27 and TRBJ2-5; 11 positions agree with TRBD2. After removal of 5 bases from V and 0 bases from J, the junction contained 14 bases not matched to a gene. The CDR3 is 19 amino acids. CDR1 MNHEY and CDR2 SMNVEV come from the germline V gene (reference sequence).

The chain has TRBV7-9 and TRBJ2-7; D is uncertain. Trimming shortened V by 4 bases and J by 5 bases, and 6 bases separated the two germline ends. Germline CDR1 is SEHNR and CDR2 is FQNEAQ (reference sequence). The CDR3 contains 11 residues. CDR3 sequence: CASSSPDEQYF. CDR3 nucleotide sequence: TGTGCCAGCAGCTCCCCGGACGAGCAGTACTTC.

In this sample, this clone turned up a few times. The rearrangement joins TRBV28 to TRBJ2-7; D possibly corresponds to TRBD2 (5 bases). CDR3 length: 15 residues. CDR1 and CDR2 from the germline V gene are MDHEN and SYDVKM. Trimming shortened V by 6 bases and J by 2 bases, and 17 bases separated the two germline ends. DNA for the CDR3: TGTGCCAGCAGCCTTGGCGAGGACGGGGCCTACGAGCAGTACTTC. It specifies CASSLGEDGAYEQYF.

The chain employs TRBV19 and TRBJ1-2; the match to TRBD1 covers 7 bases. Trimming cost V 4 bases and J 5 bases; bases outside gene matches: 7. Germline CDR1 reads LNHDA; CDR2 reads SQIVND (reference sequence). The CDR3 length is 14 residues. In nucleotides, the CDR3 is TGTGCCAGTAGTACCCTCACCAGGGGGTATGGCTACACCTTC. Encoded protein: CASSTLTRGYGYTF.

The chain recombines TRBV5-4 with TRBJ2-3, with D unresolved. Trimming left V 1 base short and J 0 bases short, with 21 bases between. The CDR3 has 19 amino acids. The germline V gene encodes CDR1 SGHNT and CDR2 YYREEE (reference sequence). CDR3 sequence (DNA): TGTGCCAGCAGCTTGTTAGTTCTGGCTAGTTCATCTAGCACAGATACGCAGTATTTT. Translation: CASSLLVLASSSSTDTQYF. The entire variable domain, with the rest obtained from reference TRBV5-4 and TRBJ2-3, is as follows: ETGVTQSPTHLIKTRGQQVTLRCSSQSGHNTVSWYQQALGQGPQFIFQYYREEENGRGNFPPRFSGLQFPNYSSELNVNALELDDSALYLCASSLLVLASSSSTDTQYFGPGTRLTVL.

This clone came up a few times. The rearrangement uses TRBV5-1 and TRBJ1-1; possible D gene TRBD1, 5 bases. V was pared by 4 bases and J by 1 base, with 11 bases between. Germline-derived CDR1 and CDR2 are SGHRS and YFSETQ. The CDR3 loop spans 14 amino acids. CDR3 sequence: CASSEGPRNTEAFF. In DNA form, the CDR3 reads TGCGCCAGCAGCGAGGGACCCCGGAACACTGAAGCTTTCTTT.

This chain uses TRBV20-1 with TRBJ2-4; D is unclear. The germline V gene encodes CDR1 DFQATT and CDR2 SNEGSKA (reference sequence). The CDR3 consists of 13 residues. V was cut by 3 bases and J by 0 bases, with 6 bases left in between. The DNA of the CDR3 is TGCAGTGCTAGTGGTATAGCCAAAAACATTCAGTACTTC. This encodes CSASGIAKNIQYF.

The chain recombines TRBV28 with TRBJ2-1; 8 nucleotides agree with TRBD2. The CDR3 loop spans 16 amino acids. From germline, CDR1 is MDHEN and CDR2 SYDVKM. V shed 2 bases, J shed 2 bases, and the junction held 5 bases outside the gene matches. CDR3 in amino acids: CASSLGIAGTYNEQFF. Here the CDR3 DNA reads TGTGCCAGCAGTTTAGGTATAGCGGGGACCTACAATGAGCAGTTCTTC.

This clone was seen a handful of times. The chain links TRBV5-4 to TRBJ2-7; the D gene is possibly TRBD1 (6 bases). CDR1 is SGHNT and CDR2 is YYREEE in the germline V gene (reference sequence). Deletions cut 0 bases from V and 3 bases from J, with 13 bases between. This CDR3 has 15 amino acids. CDR3 region: CASSLGGPAGYEQYF. The CDR3 coding sequence is TGTGCCAGCAGCTTGGGGGGGCCGGCAGGCTACGAGCAGTACTTC.

J is TRBJ2-1 and V is TRBV3-1 (or the pseudogene TRBV3-2), with 8 nucleotides matching TRBD1. V lost 3 bases, J lost 0 bases, and 4 bases stayed unmatched. Germline lookup yields CDR1 LGHDT and CDR2 YNNKEL (reference sequence). This CDR3 is 16 amino acids long. The CDR3 nucleotides are TGTGCCAGCAGCCATTGGACAGGGAGCTCCTACAATGAGCAGTTCTTC. Translation: CASSHWTGSSYNEQFF.

V and J are TRBV5-5 and TRBJ2-1, with 8 bases matching TRBD1. Germline V gene data show CDR1 as SGHKS and CDR2 as YYEKEE (reference sequence). The ends lost 4 bases at V and 0 bases at J; junction bases unmatched: 6. This CDR3 contains 16 residues. The CDR3 DNA reads TGTGCCAGCAGCACCCGGGACAGGTCCTCCTACAATGAGCAGTTCTTC. This translates into CASSTRDRSSYNEQFF.

J is TRBJ2-7 and V is TRBV5-6; no definite D call. There are 16 residues in the CDR3. V was pared by 4 bases and J by 0 bases, with 17 bases between. From germline, CDR1 is SGHDT and CDR2 YYEEEE. In DNA form, the CDR3 reads TGTGCCAGCAGCCCATTTAGGCGTACCGTCTCCTACGAGCAGTACTTC. It is translated as CASSPFRRTVSYEQYF.

The genes are TRBV18 and TRBJ2-2; D gene unclear. Germline values: CDR1 KGHSH, CDR2 LQKENI. V was cut by 6 bases and J by 3 bases, with 20 bases left in between. The CDR3 consists of 17 residues. CDR3 loop: CASSALGGDRYTGELFF. The CDR3 region has the DNA TGTGCCAGCTCCGCCCTTGGTGGGGATCGGTACACCGGGGAGCTGTTTTTT.

The rearrangement links TRBV18 to TRBJ2-3; D remains ambiguous. Germline V gene sequence: CDR1 KGHSH, CDR2 LQKENI. V was pared by 0 bases and J by 2 bases, with 6 bases between. This CDR3 is built from 14 residues. CDR3 nucleotides: TGTGCCAGCTCACCACCAGGGTTCACAGATACGCAGTATTTT. Translation gives CASSPPGFTDTQYF. The full variable domain, completed using reference TRBV18 and TRBJ2-3, is NAGVMQNPRHLVRRRGQEARLRCSPMKGHSHVYWYRQLPEEGLKFMVYLQKENIIDESGMPKERFSAEFPKEGPSILRIQQVVRGDSAAYFCASSPPGFTDTQYFGPGTRLTVL.

V is TRBV5-4 and J is TRBJ2-3; 7 bases are shared with TRBD1. The CDR3 consists of 16 residues. V shed 4 bases, J shed 4 bases, and the junction held 12 bases outside the gene matches. The germline CDR1 and CDR2 sequences are SGHNT and YYREEE (reference sequence). This CDR3 reads CASSPGTDWTADTQYF. The DNA of the CDR3 is TGTGCCAGCAGCCCAGGGACAGACTGGACCGCAGATACGCAGTATTTT. The full variable domain, completed using reference TRBV5-4 and TRBJ2-3, is ETGVTQSPTHLIKTRGQQVTLRCSSQSGHNTVSWYQQALGQGPQFIFQYYREEENGRGNFPPRFSGLQFPNYSSELNVNALELDDSALYLCASSPGTDWTADTQYFGPGTRLTVL.

This chain connects TRBV7-9 to TRBJ1-1; D gene ambiguous. CDR1 and CDR2 from the germline V gene are SEHNR and FQNEAQ (reference sequence). The CDR3 contains 15 residues. Trimming pared 5 bases from V and 3 bases from J, leaving 16 bases between. The chain's CDR3 is CASSAGGSRDTEAFF. DNA for the CDR3: TGTGCCAGCAGCGCAGGAGGGTCTAGGGACACTGAAGCTTTCTTT. Based on the CDR3 plus reference TRBV7-9 and TRBJ1-1, the full variable domain is DTGVSQNPRHKITKRGQNVTFRCDPISEHNRLYWYRQTLGQGPEFLTYFQNEAQLEKSRLLSDRFSAERPKGSFSTLEIQRTEQGDSAMYLCASSAGGSRDTEAFFGQGTRLTVV.